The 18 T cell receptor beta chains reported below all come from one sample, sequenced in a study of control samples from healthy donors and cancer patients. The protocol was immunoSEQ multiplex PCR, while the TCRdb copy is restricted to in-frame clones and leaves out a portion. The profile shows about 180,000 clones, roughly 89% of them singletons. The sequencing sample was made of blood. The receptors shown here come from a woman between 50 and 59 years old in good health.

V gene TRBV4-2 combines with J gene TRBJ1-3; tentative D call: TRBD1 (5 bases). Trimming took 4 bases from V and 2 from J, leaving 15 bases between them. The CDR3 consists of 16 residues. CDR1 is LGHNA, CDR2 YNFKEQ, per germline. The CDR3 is CASSPGTGNAGNTIYF. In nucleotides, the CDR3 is TGTGCCAGCAGCCCCGGGACGGGAAACGCTGGAAACACCATATATTTT.

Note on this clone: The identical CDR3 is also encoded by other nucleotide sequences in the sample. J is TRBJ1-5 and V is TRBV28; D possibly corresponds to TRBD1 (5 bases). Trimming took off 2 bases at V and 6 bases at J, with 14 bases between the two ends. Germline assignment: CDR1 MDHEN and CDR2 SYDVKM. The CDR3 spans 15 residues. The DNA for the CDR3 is TGTGCCAGCAGTTTAAAGGGGCGTGGGGGTCAGCCCCAGCATTTT. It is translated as CASSLKGRGGQPQHF. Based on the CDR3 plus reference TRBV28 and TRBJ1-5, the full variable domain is DVKVTQSSRYLVKRTGEKVFLECVQDMDHENMFWYRQDPGLGLRLIYFSYDVKMKEKGDIPEGYSVSREKKERFSLILESASTNQTSMYLCASSLKGRGGQPQHFGDGTRLSIL.

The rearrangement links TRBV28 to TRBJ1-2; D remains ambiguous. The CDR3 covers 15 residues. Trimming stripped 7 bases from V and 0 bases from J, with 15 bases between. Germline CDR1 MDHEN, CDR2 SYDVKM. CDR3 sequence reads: CASTSYAFTNYGYTF. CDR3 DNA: TGTGCCAGCACTTCCTACGCCTTTACTAACTATGGCTACACCTTC.

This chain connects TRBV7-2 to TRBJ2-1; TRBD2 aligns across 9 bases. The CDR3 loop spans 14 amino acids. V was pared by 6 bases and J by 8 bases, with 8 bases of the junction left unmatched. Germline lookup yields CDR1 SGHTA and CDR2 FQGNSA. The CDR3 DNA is TGTGCCAGCAGGACGGGACTAGCATTGGATGAGCAGTTCTTC. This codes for CASRTGLALDEQFF.

CDR3 in DNA: TGTGCCAGCAGCTTCTGGCTAGCCTACGAGCAGTACTTC. This translates into CASSFWLAYEQYF. This chain links TRBV7-4 with TRBJ2-7; D unresolved. V lost 3 bases, J lost 2 bases, and 8 bases lay in between. The CDR3 totals 13 residues. Germline V gene data show CDR1 as SGHVT and CDR2 as SQSDAQ. The full variable domain, its missing parts supplied by reference TRBV7-4 and TRBJ2-7, is GAGVSQSPRYKVAKRGRDVALRCDSISGHVTLYWYRQTLGQGSEVLTYSQSDAQRDKSGRPSGRFSAERPERSVSTLKIQRTEQGDSAVYLCASSFWLAYEQYFGPGTRLTVT.

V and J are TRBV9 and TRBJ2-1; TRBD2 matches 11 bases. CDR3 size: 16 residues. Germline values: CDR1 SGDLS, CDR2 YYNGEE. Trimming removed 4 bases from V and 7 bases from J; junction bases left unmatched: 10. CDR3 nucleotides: TGTGCCAGCAGCCTGGGACTAGCGGAAATAGGGAATGAGCAGTTCTTC. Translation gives CASSLGLAEIGNEQFF.

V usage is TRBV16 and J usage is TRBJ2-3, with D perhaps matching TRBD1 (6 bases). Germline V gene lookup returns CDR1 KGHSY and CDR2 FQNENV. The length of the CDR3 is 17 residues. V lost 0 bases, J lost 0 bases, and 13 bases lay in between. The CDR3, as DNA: TGTGCCAGCAGCCAATCGAGGGGGACGGCTAGCACAGATACGCAGTATTTT. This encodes CASSQSRGTASTDTQYF.

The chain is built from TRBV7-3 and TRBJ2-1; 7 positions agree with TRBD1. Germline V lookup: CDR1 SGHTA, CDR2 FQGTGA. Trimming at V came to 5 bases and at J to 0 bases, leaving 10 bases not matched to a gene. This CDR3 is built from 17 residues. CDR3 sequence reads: CASSPKGQASSYNEQFF. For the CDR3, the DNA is TGTGCCAGCAGCCCGAAAGGACAGGCGAGCTCCTACAATGAGCAGTTCTTC.

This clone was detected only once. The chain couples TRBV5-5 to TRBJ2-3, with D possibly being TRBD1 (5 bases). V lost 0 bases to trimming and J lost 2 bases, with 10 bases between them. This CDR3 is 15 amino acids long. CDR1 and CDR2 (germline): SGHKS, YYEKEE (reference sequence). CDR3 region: CASSLEGVNTDTQYF. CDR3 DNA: TGTGCCAGCAGCTTGGAAGGGGTCAACACAGATACGCAGTATTTT.

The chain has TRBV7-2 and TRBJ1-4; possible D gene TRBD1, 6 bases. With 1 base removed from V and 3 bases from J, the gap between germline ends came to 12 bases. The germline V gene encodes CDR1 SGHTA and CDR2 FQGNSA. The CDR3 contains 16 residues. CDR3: CASSLESGGPNEKLFF. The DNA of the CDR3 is TGTGCCAGCAGCTTAGAGAGTGGGGGCCCTAATGAAAAACTGTTTTTT. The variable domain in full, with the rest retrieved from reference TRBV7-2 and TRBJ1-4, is GAGVSQSPSNKVTEKGKDVELRCDPISGHTALYWYRQSLGQGLEFLIYFQGNSAPDKSGLPSDRFSAERTGGSVSTLTIQRTQQEDSAVYLCASSLESGGPNEKLFFGSGTQLSVL.

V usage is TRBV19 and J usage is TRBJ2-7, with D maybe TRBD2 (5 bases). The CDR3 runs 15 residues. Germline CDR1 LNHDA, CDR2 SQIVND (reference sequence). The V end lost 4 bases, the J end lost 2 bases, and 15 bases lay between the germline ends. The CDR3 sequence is CASSNGERTTYEQYF. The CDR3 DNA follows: TGTGCCAGTAGTAATGGGGAGCGGACCACCTACGAGCAGTACTTC.

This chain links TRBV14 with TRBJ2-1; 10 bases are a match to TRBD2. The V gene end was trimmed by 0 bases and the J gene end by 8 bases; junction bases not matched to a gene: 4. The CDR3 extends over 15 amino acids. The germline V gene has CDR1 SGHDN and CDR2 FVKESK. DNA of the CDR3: TGTGCCAGCAGCCAAGAGTCTAGCGGGGGCTATGAGCAGTTCTTC. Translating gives CASSQESSGGYEQFF.

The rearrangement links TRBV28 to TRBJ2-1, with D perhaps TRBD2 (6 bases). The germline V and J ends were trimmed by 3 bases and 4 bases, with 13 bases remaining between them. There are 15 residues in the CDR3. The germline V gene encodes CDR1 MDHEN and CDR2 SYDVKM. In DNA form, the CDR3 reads TGTGCCAGCAGTTTGGGTGGGAGGCGGTACAATGAGCAGTTCTTC. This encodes CASSLGGRRYNEQFF.

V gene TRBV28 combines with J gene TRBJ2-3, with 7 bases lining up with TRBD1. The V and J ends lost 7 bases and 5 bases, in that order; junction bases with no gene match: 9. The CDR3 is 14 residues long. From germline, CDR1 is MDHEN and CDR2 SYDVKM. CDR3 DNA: TGTGCCAGCAACTTGAGAGGGGGCCTAGATACGCAGTATTTT. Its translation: CASNLRGGLDTQYF.

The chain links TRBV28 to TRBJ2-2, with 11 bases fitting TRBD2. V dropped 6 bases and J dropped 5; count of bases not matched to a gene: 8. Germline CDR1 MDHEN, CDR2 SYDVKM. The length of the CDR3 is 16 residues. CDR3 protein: CASRVTSGGRTGELFF. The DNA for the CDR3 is TGTGCCAGCAGGGTCACTAGCGGGGGAAGGACCGGGGAGCTGTTTTTT.

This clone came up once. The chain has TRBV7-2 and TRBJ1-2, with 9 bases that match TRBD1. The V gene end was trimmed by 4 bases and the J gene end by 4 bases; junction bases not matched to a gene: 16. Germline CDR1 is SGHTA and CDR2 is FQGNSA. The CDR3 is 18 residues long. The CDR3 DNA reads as TGTGCCAGCAGCTCCCATAGAATCGACAGGGGGGGCCTCTATGGCTACACCTTC. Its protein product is CASSSHRIDRGGLYGYTF.

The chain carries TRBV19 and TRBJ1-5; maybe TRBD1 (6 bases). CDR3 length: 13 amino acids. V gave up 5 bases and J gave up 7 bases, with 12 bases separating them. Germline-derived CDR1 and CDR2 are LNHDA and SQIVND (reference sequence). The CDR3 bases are TGTGCCAGTAGTGGAACAGGGCGGCAGCCCCAGCATTTT. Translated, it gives CASSGTGRQPQHF.

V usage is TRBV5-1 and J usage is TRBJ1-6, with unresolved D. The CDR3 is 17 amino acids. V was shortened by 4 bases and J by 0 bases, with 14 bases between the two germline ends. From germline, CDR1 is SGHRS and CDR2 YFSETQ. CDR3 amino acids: CASSQKFRSSYNSPLHF. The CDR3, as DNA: TGCGCCAGCAGCCAGAAATTCAGGAGCTCCTATAATTCACCCCTCCACTTT.